This TCR beta chain was sequenced in a study of blood T cell repertoires in COVID-19. Repertoires were generated with immunoSEQ multiplex PCR, while TCRdb's copy carries only in-frame clones and drops some. The sample consists of 200,000 to 250,000 clones, roughly 86% of them appearing once. The TCR was taken from a woman in her forties or fifties with COVID-19, enrolled during active disease. Sequencing input: peripheral blood.

CDR3: CASSLEPPGQHYGYTF. The CDR3 region has the DNA TGTGCCAGCAGCTTAGAACCACCGGGACAGCACTATGGCTACACCTTC. The rearrangement joins TRBV7-2 to TRBJ1-2; 7 bases agree with TRBD1. Germline assignment: CDR1 SGHTA and CDR2 FQGNSA. J lost 3 bases, V lost 1 base, and 8 bases had no gene match. The CDR3 is made up of 16 amino acids.